This entry describes one TCR beta chain. This receptor's antigen is unknown. Per-nucleotide qualities are absent, and no much larger clonotype sits a single base away. From each donor, a single peripheral blood sample of 100 to 150 mL on average was drawn into heparinised tubes. Using a panel that included CD45RO, CCR7, CD25, CD127, CD95 and CD27, naive, central memory, regulatory and stem cell-like memory CD4+ T cells were sorted on a BD FACSAria II. All sorted populations exceeded 95% purity. PBMCs were isolated right away by Lymphoprep density gradient centrifugation and were stained directly, without culture. Samples were stained and sorted in pairs, with one healthy donor and one patient per experiment, so that batch effects were minimized. The entire amount of isolated RNA was reverse transcribed using the High Capacity cDNA Reverse Transcription Kit, so the sequenced TCRB transcripts were expressed ones. Deep immunoSEQ sequencing was performed on naive, central memory and regulatory T cell samples, with an average of roughly 3.3 million total reads per sample. Sorted cells were lysed in RLT buffer and RNA was extracted with DNase-treated RNeasy Micro or Mini kits, depending on cell number. Each cell subset was processed on its own to prevent cross-contamination, while patient and healthy donor samples were processed together. TCRB sequences were amplified from cDNA with the immunoSEQ multiplex PCR, producing 87-bp fragments spanning the CDR3 region. Amplicons were sequenced on the Illumina HiSeq platform. In the source study's methods: PCR bias was corrected computationally using synthetic template baselines, and reads within Hamming distance 2 were collapsed, with unmergeable singletons discarded. By aligning reads against IMGT, V, D and J genes, CDR3 length, and insertions or deletions at six rearrangement sites were assigned. Within each subset, clonotype counts were normalized to sorted cell number, after which true diversity and Gini coefficients were computed with the tcR R package. The overlap coefficient, calculated on TCRB nucleotide sequences, was used to measure repertoire sharing. In TCRdb, the immuneACCESS table is reduced to in-frame sequences with V and J assigned. These tables do not hold every clone; where another copy was compared, an unresolved V gene accounts for under half, and the others remain unexplained. V, J and clone size are taken as reported in that table, and D and trimming were inferred from the DNA itself. This sample is represented by around 290,000 clones; about 8% of them were singletons. The biggest ten clones account for more than 0.8% of the sample.

The germline V gene gives CDR1 as SNHLY and CDR2 as FYNNEI. From cysteine to phenylalanine, the CDR3 is 12 amino acids long. The DNA shown is the 36-base CDR3, in frame from base 1. A distance of 11 bases separates the germline ends of V and J, which lose 7 bases and 5 bases respectively. The sample comes from a study of beta chain features in type 1 diabetes (dated by TCRdb to 2016 to 2019). Regarding the study in general: Mean age, gender distribution, total cell number and subset yield did not differ between patients and healthy donors. The study compared the TCRB repertoires of sorted circulating CD4+ T cell subsets in recently diagnosed type 1 diabetes patients with those in matched healthy donors. A total of 85 million to 140 million sorted cells were examined across all samples, and the number of cells per subset was strongly correlated with RNA yield. Regulatory and stem cell-like memory subsets were isolated from only 8 patients and roughly eight healthy donors, whereas naive and central memory subsets came from all 30 or so donors.

What the work shows at the level of the full study, not this receptor alone: Type 1 diabetes patients showed a moderate but significant shortening of TCRB CDR3 length in all four CD4+ subsets. Sequencing cDNA rather than genomic DNA could over-represent highly expressing activated cells, although activation and CD3 levels did not differ between groups. Shorter templates might have been favored by PCR, but patient and control samples were amplified and corrected together, so both groups would have been affected equally by any skew. Naive, central memory and regulatory TCRB repertoires appeared to be more similar among patients than among healthy donors. Only small numbers of individuals were included in the HLA sub-analyses, which left unresolved whether HLA type had any influence on TCRB rearrangement. At VDJ recombination sites, type 1 diabetes patients had fewer insertions and more deleted nucleotides, which implies abnormalities in thymic rearrangement.

Sample: central memory CD4+ T cells from blood. The clonotype was recovered from a woman between 18 and 29 years old in good health. The chain couples TRBV2 to TRBJ1-2; the D gene is unclear. The DNA sequence is given as TGTGCCAGCACTCTTGACGGTTATGGCTACACCTTC. Its protein product is CASTLDGYGYTF.